This T cell receptor (beta chain) was retrieved from a study of a mutant IDH1 vaccine in newly diagnosed glioma. Looking at the study overall: Patients got radiotherapy, temozolomide, or both beforehand, and most got both.

Generated by immunoSEQ multiplex PCR, the TCRdb table keeps only in-frame clones and is missing some. The profile shows 90,000 to 100,000 clones, 70% to 90% of them singletons. This CDR3 contains 13 residues. Germline V lookup: CDR1 MNHEY, CDR2 SVGAGI. The J segment lost 5 bases and the V segment lost 10 bases, leaving 11 bases of the junction unmatched. Time point of the sample: baseline, week 1 (first vaccination visit). The treatment is: pre-vaccination baseline after standard-of-care therapy. Every donor had a new WHO grade 3 or 4 astrocytoma that was IDH1-mutant, with loss of nuclear ATRX. A single count supports this clone.

The sequenced sample was PBMCs, obtained from a glioma patient treated with radiotherapy, temozolomide or both. The chain is built from TRBV6-5 and TRBJ2-7; TRBD2 matches at 7 bases. This receptor was taken from a woman between 45 and 65 years old with glioma. The DNA for the CDR3 is TGTGCCACCTCAGTTACTAGCGAGAACGAGCAGTACTTC. Residues: CATSVTSENEQYF.